Listed below are T cell receptor beta chains from one sample, sequenced in a study of T cell responses to AZD1222 COVID-19 vaccine. Produced via immunoSEQ multiplex PCR; TCRdb's table is partial and in-frame only. The table lists 90,000 to 100,000 clones, around 89% of them singletons. This specimen was peripheral blood, taken on day 0 of AZD1222 vaccination. The receptors originated from an adult in good health. The CDR3 runs from the conserved cysteine through the conserved F or W. D genes are given only for firm matches. Clone sizes are given selectively: once, few, many, or a class where the clone is expanded.

clone_size,j_call,v_call,d_call,cdr3_nt,cdr3_aa
.,TRBJ1-5,TRBV18,.,TGTGCCAGCTCACCGACAGGTACGGATCAGCCCCAGCATTTT,CASSPTGTDQPQHF
.,TRBJ1-1,TRBV11-2,TRBD1,TGTGCCAGCAGCAGTCAGGGGGGTACTGAAGCTTTCTTT,CASSSQGGTEAFF
.,TRBJ1-3,TRBV18,.,TGTGCCAGCTCTCAATCGTCGAGCTCTGGAAACACCATATATTTT,CASSQSSSSGNTIYF
.,TRBJ1-2,TRBV19,.,TGTGCCAGTAGTATTCCCTTAACAGGGAACTATGGCTACACCTTC,CASSIPLTGNYGYTF
.,TRBJ2-1,TRBV19,.,TGTGCCAGTAGTAATTTGGCTTCTTACGGCTACAATGAGCAGTTCTTC,CASSNLASYGYNEQFF
.,TRBJ1-5,TRBV14,.,TGTGCCAGCAGCCAAGATACCCACAGGGACCTCCTTAGCAATCAGCCCCAGCATTTT,CASSQDTHRDLLSNQPQHF
.,TRBJ1-6,TRBV7-2,.,TGTGCCAGCAGCGGAAGACCCCAGGGAACACGTTCACCCCTCCACTTT,CASSGRPQGTRSPLHF
.,TRBJ1-2,TRBV7-9,TRBD1,TGTGCCAGCAGCTGGGGGACAGATTCTGGCTACACCTTC,CASSWGTDSGYTF
.,TRBJ2-1,TRBV15,TRBD2,TGTGCCACCAGCAGAGATTTTCAGGGACTAGCAGGCAATGAGCAGTTCTTC,CATSRDFQGLAGNEQFF
few,TRBJ1-1,TRBV6-1,.,TGTGCCAGCAGTGAACGGGTGGGCAGGGATTGGGAAACTGAAGCTTTCTTT,CASSERVGRDWETEAFF
.,TRBJ1-2,TRBV9,TRBD1,TGTGCCAGCAGCGTAGAGCCGACAGGGTGGTATGGCTACACCTTC,CASSVEPTGWYGYTF
.,TRBJ2-7,TRBV29-1,TRBD1,TGCAGCGTTCGGCTAGGGACAGATCCCTACGAGCAGTACTTC,CSVRLGTDPYEQYF
.,TRBJ2-3,TRBV30,TRBD1,TGTGCCTGGAGTCTCGGACAGGCCCCCACCACAGATACGCAGTATTTT,CAWSLGQAPTTDTQYF
.,TRBJ1-5,TRBV4-3,.,TGCGCCAGCAGCCAAGAAGGGCCAGGGAGCAATCAGCCCCAGCATTTT,CASSQEGPGSNQPQHF
.,TRBJ2-3,TRBV27,.,TGTGCCAGCAGTTTTCTCGGGACGGCTCCTAGCACAGATACGCAGTATTTT,CASSFLGTAPSTDTQYF
.,TRBJ1-5,TRBV6-2/TRBV6-3,.,TGTGCCAGCAGACCTAGCGCGGCAGGGGCGGATCAGCCCCAGCATTTT,CASRPSAAGADQPQHF
.,TRBJ2-1,TRBV19,TRBD2,TGTGCCAGTAGTGTACTAGCGGGAGGGGTTTACAATGAGCAGTTCTTC,CASSVLAGGVYNEQFF
.,TRBJ1-2,TRBV7-2,TRBD1,TGTGCCAGCAGTCTCACAGGGGGGGCCCCCTATGGCTACACCTTC,CASSLTGGAPYGYTF
.,TRBJ2-1,TRBV7-9,.,TGTGCCAGCAGCCCTCGTGCAGGACACAATGAGCAGTTCTTC,CASSPRAGHNEQFF
.,TRBJ1-4,TRBV9,.,TGTGCCAGCAGCACCCAGGGGCCAACTAATGAAAAACTGTTTTTT,CASSTQGPTNEKLFF
.,TRBJ2-5,TRBV7-8,.,TGTGCCAGCAGCTTAGGATGGGGATTGGAGACCCAGTACTTC,CASSLGWGLETQYF
.,TRBJ2-1,TRBV7-8,TRBD1,TGTGCCGCCACTGGACAGGGGGAAATCAATGAGCAGTTCTTC,CAATGQGEINEQFF
.,TRBJ1-2,TRBV12-3/TRBV12-4,.,TGTGCCAGCTCTAGTTCAGGGAGGTATGGCTACACCTTC,CASSSSGRYGYTF
.,TRBJ2-1,TRBV10-3,TRBD2,TGTGCCATCAGTGAGTCGACACTAGCGGGAGCTTCCTACAATGAGCAGTTCTTC,CAISESTLAGASYNEQFF
.,TRBJ1-1,TRBV21-1,.,TGTGCCAGCAGCAAAAGGTGGGACAGGGGGCCATTTGAAGCTTTCTTT,CASSKRWDRGPFEAFF
.,TRBJ1-1,TRBV10-3,.,TGTGCCATCAGGACGGGACGACAGGAAGCTTTCTTT,CAIRTGRQEAFF
.,TRBJ1-4,TRBV7-2,.,TGTGCCAGCAGTACCGGGGGGGCCAAAAAACTGTTTTTT,CASSTGGAKKLFF
.,TRBJ2-3,TRBV27,.,TGTGCCAGCACTGACTCGGGACCCCGGATTAGGTGGACGCAGTATTTT,CASTDSGPRIRWTQYF
.,TRBJ1-1,TRBV12-3/TRBV12-4,.,TGTGCCAGCAGTTTGACAGGGAACACTGAAGCTTTCTTT,CASSLTGNTEAFF
.,TRBJ1-6,TRBV21-1,.,TGTGCCAGCAGGTGCCCGGGATCTAATTCACCCCTCCACTTT,CASRCPGSNSPLHF
.,TRBJ1-3,TRBV4-1,.,TGCGCCAGCAGCCAAGGTTGGACAGTCCGCGGAAACACCATATATTTT,CASSQGWTVRGNTIYF
.,TRBJ2-5,TRBV6-6,.,TGTGCCAGCAGCGGGACTGCCGGAGAGACCCAGTACTTC,CASSGTAGETQYF
.,TRBJ1-6,TRBV25-1,.,TGTGCCAGCAGTGAATATGGGGAGAGCTCCTATAATTCACCCCTCCACTTT,CASSEYGESSYNSPLHF
.,TRBJ1-2,TRBV2,TRBD1,TGTGCCAGCGTTACGACAGGGGGCTATGGCTACACCTTC,CASVTTGGYGYTF
.,TRBJ2-1,TRBV7-8,.,TGTGCCAGCAGCTTAGTTAGCGGTTACAATGAGCAGTTCTTC,CASSLVSGYNEQFF
once,TRBJ1-4,TRBV28,TRBD1,TGTGCCAGCAGTCCGCGGGACAGGGTTCCGGGAAATGAAAAACTGTTTTTT,CASSPRDRVPGNEKLFF
.,TRBJ1-6,TRBV9,TRBD1,TGTGCCAGCAGCGTAGAGGGACAGGCAAATTCACCCCTCCACTTT,CASSVEGQANSPLHF
.,TRBJ2-7,TRBV28,TRBD2,TGTGCCAGCAGGGGACTAGCGGGATCCTACGAGCAGTACTTC,CASRGLAGSYEQYF
.,TRBJ1-2,TRBV28,.,TGTGCCAGCAGTCCTAACTATGGCTACACCTTC,CASSPNYGYTF
.,TRBJ2-7,TRBV5-6,.,TGTGCCAGCAGACCAAACACCACCGGGACACCCTACTTCTACGAGCAGTACTTC,CASRPNTTGTPYFYEQYF